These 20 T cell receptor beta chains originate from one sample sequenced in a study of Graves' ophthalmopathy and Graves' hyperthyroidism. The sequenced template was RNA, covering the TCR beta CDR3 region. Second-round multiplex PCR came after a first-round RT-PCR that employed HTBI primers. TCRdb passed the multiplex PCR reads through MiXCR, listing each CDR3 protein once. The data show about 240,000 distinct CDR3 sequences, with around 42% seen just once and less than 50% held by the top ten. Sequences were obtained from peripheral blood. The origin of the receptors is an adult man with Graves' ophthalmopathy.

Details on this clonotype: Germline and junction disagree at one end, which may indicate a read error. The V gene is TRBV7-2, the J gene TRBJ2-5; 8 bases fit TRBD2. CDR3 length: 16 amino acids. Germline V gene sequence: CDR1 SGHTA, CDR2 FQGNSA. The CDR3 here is CASSPGAGGIRETQYF. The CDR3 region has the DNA TGCGCCAGCAGCCCCGGGGCGGGGGGCATCAGAGAGACCCAGTACTTC.

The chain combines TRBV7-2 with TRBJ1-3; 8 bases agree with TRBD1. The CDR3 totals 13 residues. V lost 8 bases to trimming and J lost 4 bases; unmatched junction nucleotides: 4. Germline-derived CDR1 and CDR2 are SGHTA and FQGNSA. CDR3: CASGTGPGNTIYF. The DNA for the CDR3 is TGTGCCAGCGGGACAGGTCCGGGAAACACCATATATTTT.

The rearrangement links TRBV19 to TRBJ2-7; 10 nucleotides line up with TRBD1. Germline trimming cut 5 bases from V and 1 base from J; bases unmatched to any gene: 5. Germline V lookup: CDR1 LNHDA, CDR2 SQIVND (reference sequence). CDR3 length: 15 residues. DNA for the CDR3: TGTGCCAGTAGTCCCGGGACAGGGGTTTCCTACGAGCAGTACTTC. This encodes CASSPGTGVSYEQYF. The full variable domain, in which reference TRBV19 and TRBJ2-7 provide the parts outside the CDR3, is DGGITQSPKYLFRKEGQNVTLSCEQNLNHDAMYWYRQDPGQGLRLIYYSQIVNDFQKGDIAEGYSVSREKKESFPLTVTSAQKNPTAFYLCASSPGTGVSYEQYFGPGTRLTVT.

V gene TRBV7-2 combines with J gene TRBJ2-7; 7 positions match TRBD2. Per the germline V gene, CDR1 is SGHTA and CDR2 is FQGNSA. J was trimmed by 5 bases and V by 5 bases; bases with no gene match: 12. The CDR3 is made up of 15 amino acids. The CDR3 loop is CASSVDLRESDEQYF. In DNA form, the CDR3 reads TGTGCCAGCAGCGTAGATTTGCGGGAGAGCGACGAGCAGTACTTC.

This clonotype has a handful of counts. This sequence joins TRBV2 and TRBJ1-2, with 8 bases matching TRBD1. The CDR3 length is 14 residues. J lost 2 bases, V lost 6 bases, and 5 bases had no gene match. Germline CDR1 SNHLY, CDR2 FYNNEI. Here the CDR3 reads CASRPDRANYGYTF. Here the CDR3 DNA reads TGTGCCAGCAGACCGGACAGGGCCAACTATGGCTACACCTTC.

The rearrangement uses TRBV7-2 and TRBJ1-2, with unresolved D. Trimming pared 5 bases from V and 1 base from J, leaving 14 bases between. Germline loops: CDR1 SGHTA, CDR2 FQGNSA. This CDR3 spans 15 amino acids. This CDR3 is CASSPGRTVNYGYTF. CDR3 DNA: TGTGCCAGCAGCCCCGGGAGGACTGTTAACTATGGCTACACCTTC.

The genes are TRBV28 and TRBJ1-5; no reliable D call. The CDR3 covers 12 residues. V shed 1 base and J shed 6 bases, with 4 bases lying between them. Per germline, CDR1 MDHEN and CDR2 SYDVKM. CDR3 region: CASSLLSQPQHF. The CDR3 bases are TGTGCCAGCAGTTTATTGAGTCAGCCCCAGCATTTT.

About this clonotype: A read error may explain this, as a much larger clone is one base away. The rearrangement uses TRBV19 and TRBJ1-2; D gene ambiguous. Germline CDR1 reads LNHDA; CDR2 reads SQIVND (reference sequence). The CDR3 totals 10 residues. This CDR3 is CASRQYGYAF. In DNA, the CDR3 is TGTGCCAGTAGACAGTATGGCTACGCCTTC.

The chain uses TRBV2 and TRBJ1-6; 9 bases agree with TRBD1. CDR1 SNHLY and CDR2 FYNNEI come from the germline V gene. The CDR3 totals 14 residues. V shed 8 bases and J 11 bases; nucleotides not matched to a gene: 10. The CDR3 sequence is CASRGTGFNPPLHF. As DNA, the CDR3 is TGTGCCAGCCGTGGGACAGGGTTCAATCCACCCCTCCACTTT. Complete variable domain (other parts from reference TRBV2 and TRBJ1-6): EPEVTQTPSHQVTQMGQEVILRCVPISNHLYFYWYRQILGQKVEFLVSFYNNEISEKSEIFDDQFSVERPDGSNFTLKIRSTKLEDSAMYFCASRGTGFNPPLHFGNGTRLTVT.

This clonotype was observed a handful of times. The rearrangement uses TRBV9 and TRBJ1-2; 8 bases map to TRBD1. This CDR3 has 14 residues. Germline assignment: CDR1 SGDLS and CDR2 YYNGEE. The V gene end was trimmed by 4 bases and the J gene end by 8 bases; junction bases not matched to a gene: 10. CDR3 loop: CASSPSGQGGGYTF. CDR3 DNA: TGTGCCAGCAGCCCCTCCGGACAGGGTGGCGGCTACACCTTC.

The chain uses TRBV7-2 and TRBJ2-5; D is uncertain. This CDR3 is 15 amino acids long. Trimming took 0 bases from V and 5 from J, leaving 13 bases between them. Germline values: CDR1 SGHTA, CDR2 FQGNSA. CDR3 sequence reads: CASSLAKNPAETQYF. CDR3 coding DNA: TGTGCCAGCAGCTTAGCGAAGAATCCCGCTGAGACCCAGTACTTC.

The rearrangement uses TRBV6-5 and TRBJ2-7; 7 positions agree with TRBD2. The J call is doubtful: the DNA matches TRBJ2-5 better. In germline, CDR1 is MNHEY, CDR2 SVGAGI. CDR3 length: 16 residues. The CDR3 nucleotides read TGTGCCAGCAGTTCCCCCCTGGGGGAGGGGCAAGAGACCCAGTACTTC. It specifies CASSSPLGEGQETQYF.

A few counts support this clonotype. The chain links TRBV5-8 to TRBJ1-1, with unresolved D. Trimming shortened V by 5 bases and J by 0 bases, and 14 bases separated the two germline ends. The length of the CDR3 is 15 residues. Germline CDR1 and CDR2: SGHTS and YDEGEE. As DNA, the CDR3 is TGTGCCAGCAGTATTACGGACGGGGTGAACACTGAAGCTTTCTTT. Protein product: CASSITDGVNTEAFF. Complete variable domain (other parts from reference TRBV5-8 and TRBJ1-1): EAGVTQSPTHLIKTRGQQATLRCSPISGHTSVYWYQQALGLGLQFLLWYDEGEERNRGNFPPRFSGRQFPNYSSELNVNALELEDSALYLCASSITDGVNTEAFFGQGTRLTVV.

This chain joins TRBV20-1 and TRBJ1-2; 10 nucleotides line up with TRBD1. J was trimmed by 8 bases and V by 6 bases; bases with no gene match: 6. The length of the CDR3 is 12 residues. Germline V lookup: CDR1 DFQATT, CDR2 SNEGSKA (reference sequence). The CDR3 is CSAPGQGGGYTF. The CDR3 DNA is TGCAGTGCCCCCGGACAGGGGGGCGGCTACACCTTC.

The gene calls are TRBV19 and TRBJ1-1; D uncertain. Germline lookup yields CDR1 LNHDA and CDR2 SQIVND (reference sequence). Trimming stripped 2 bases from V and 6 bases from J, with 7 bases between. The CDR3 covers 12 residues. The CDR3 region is CASSINRPEAFF. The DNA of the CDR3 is TGTGCCAGTAGTATAAACCGTCCTGAAGCTTTCTTT.

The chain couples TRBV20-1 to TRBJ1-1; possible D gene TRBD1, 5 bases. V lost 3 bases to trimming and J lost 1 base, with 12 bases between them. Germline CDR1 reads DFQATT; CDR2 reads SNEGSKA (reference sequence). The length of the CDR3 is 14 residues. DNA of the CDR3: TGCAGTGCTAGCGATTTTGGGGCGAACACTGAAGCTTTCTTT. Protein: CSASDFGANTEAFF.

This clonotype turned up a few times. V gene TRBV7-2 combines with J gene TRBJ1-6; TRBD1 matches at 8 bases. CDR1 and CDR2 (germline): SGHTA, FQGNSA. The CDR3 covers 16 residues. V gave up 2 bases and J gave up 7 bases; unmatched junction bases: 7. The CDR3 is CASSLRTGGRNSPLHF. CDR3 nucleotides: TGTGCCAGCAGCTTACGAACAGGGGGTCGCAATTCACCCCTCCACTTT.

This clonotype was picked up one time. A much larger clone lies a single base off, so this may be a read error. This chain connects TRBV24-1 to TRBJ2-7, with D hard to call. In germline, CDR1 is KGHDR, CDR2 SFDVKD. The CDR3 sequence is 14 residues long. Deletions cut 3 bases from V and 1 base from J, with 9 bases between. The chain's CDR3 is CATSDPHSSYEQYF. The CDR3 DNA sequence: TGTGCCACCAGTGATCCACACAGTTCCTACGAGCAGTACTTC.

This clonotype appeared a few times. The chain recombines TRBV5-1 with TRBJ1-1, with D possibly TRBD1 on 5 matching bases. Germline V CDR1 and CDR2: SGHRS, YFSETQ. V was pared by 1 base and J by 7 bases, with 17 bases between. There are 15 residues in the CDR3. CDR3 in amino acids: CASSLYNQGANEAFF. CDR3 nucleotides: TGCGCCAGCAGCTTGTACAATCAGGGCGCTAATGAAGCTTTCTTT.

The DNA of the CDR3 is TGTGCCAGCAGTGGGCAAGGACAGCGAGGGGGCTATGGCTACACCTTC. This gives the protein CASSGQGQRGGYGYTF. The gene calls are TRBV2 and TRBJ1-2, with D tentatively TRBD1 (6 bases). V gave up 4 bases and J gave up 4 bases, with 19 bases separating them. The germline V gene has CDR1 SNHLY and CDR2 FYNNEI. This CDR3 region has 16 residues.